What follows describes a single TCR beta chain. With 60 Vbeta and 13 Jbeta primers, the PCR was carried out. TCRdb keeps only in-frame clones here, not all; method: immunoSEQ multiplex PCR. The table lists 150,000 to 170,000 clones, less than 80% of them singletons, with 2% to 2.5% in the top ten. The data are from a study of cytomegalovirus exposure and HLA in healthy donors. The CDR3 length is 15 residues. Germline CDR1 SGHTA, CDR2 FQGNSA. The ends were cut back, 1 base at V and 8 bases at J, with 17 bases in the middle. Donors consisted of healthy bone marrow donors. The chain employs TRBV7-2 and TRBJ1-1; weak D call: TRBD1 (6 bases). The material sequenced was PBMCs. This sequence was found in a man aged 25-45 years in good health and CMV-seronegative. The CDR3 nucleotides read TGTGCCAGCAGCTTAGTTGGGCCGGGGGGCGAGGAAGCTTTCTTT. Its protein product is CASSLVGPGGEEAFF.